Listed below are T cell receptor beta chains from one sample, sequenced in a study of blood T cells in healthy people across ages. TCRdb independently ran MiXCR on the 5' RACE reads; one entry per CDR3 protein. This repertoire shows around 1,000,000 distinct CDR3 sequences, 20% to 25% found once; its top ten account for approximately 0.71%. The sample also formed part of further work on T cells of mothers and their children.

The sequencing sample was made of blood. The receptors were gathered from a girl aged 2-15 years in good health. Both conserved end residues are part of each CDR3. The D gene is left open where the match is weak. The size field is filled for only some rows; it gives once, few, many or a size class.

V	D	size	J	DNA	CDR3
TRBV7-2	-	-	TRBJ2-6	TGTGCCAGCAGCTTCCCCGGAGGAGGGTTCGCTGGGGCCAACGTCCTGACTTTC	CASSFPGGGFAGANVLTF
TRBV7-2	-	-	TRBJ1-6	TGTGCCAGCAGCTCCGGAGGGGGGGTATATTCACCCCTCCACTTT	CASSSGGGVYSPLHF
TRBV5-1	TRBD1	few	TRBJ2-2	TGCGCCAGCGGGACCGTCCAGGGGACAGACACCGGGGAGCTGTTTTTT	CASGTVQGTDTGELFF
TRBV29-1	TRBD2	few	TRBJ2-2	TGCAGCGCAGGGAGACTAGCGGACACCGGGGAGCTGTTTTTT	CSAGRLADTGELFF
TRBV9	TRBD2	few	TRBJ2-7	TGTGCCAGCAGCGCCCGCGGGGGGAACTCCTACGAGCAGTACTTC	CASSARGGNSYEQYF
TRBV28	TRBD1	-	TRBJ1-1	TGTGCCAGCATCCTACTTATACAGGGGGGCGCGGGCACTGAAGCTTTCTTT	CASILLIQGGAGTEAFF
TRBV6-2/TRBV6-3	-	few	TRBJ2-5	TGTGCCAGCAGTTACGAAGGCCGGGACTGGGAGACCCAGTACTTC	CASSYEGRDWETQYF
TRBV5-1	-	-	TRBJ2-1	TGCGCCAGCAGTTTGAATGTCTACAATGAGCAGTTCTTC	CASSLNVYNEQFF
TRBV7-2	-	few	TRBJ1-5	TGTGCCAGCAGCTTAGAGGGGGACGTTGATCAGCCCCAGCATTTT	CASSLEGDVDQPQHF
TRBV20-1	-	few	TRBJ2-6	TGCAGTGCTCTCCCTGGGGCCAACGTCCTGACTTTC	CSALPGANVLTF
TRBV2	TRBD2	-	TRBJ2-2	TGTGCCAGCGAAGCGGGAACTAACACCGGGGAGCTGTTTTTT	CASEAGTNTGELFF
TRBV4-2	-	few	TRBJ2-7	TGTGCCAGCAGCCAAGAAACAGGTGGGCTATACGAGCAGTACTTC	CASSQETGGLYEQYF
TRBV4-2	TRBD2	-	TRBJ2-1	TGTGCCAGCAGCCAAGCGACTAGCGGGGCTTACAATGAGCAGTTCTTC	CASSQATSGAYNEQFF
TRBV28	TRBD1	-	TRBJ1-4	TGTGCCAGCAGTTCGGGACAGGTTGAAAAACTGTTTTTT	CASSSGQVEKLFF
TRBV9	-	-	TRBJ1-5	TGTGCCAGCAGCTTAGGGCCCGGGCAGCCCCAGCATTTT	CASSLGPGQPQHF